These 31 T cell receptor beta chains were sequenced from one sample in a study of blood T cells in healthy people across ages. A sample-barcoded 5' primer and a J-beta primer mix were used in a second PCR of roughly 7 to 11 cycles. TCRdb called the 5' RACE reads again in MiXCR, with one record for every CDR3 protein. The sample shows about 290,000 distinct CDR3 sequences, 27% of them seen only once. Sequenced material: blood. The origin of the receptors is a woman in her seventies in good health.

The rearrangement uses TRBV5-6 and TRBJ2-6; D call uncertain. The germline V and J ends were trimmed by 2 bases and 0 bases, with 9 bases remaining between them. The CDR3 runs to 16 residues. Germline V gene data show CDR1 as SGHDT and CDR2 as YYEEEE. The CDR3 is CASSFSAASGANVLTF. CDR3 sequence (DNA): TGTGCCAGCAGCTTCTCGGCGGCCTCTGGGGCCAACGTCCTGACTTTC.

This clonotype was recorded many times. The chain recombines TRBV6-6 with TRBJ2-6; no clear D. CDR3 size: 16 residues. The V end lost 2 bases, the J end lost 0 bases, and 8 bases lay between the germline ends. Germline CDR1 and CDR2: MNHNY and SVGAGI (reference sequence). The CDR3 region has the DNA TGTGCCAGCAGTTACAGCAGAGGCTCTGGGGCCAACGTCCTGACTTTC. This gives the protein CASSYSRGSGANVLTF.

This clonotype was observed a handful of times. This rearrangement joins TRBV20-1 to TRBJ2-5, with D possibly TRBD2 on 5 matching bases. V lost 2 bases and J 5 bases, leaving 21 bases between the germline ends. The CDR3 extends over 16 amino acids. Germline V CDR1 and CDR2: DFQATT, SNEGSKA (reference sequence). Written as DNA, the CDR3 is TGCAGTGCTAGAAACCTACCTGGGAGAAGGGAGGAGACCCAGTACTTC. Translation gives CSARNLPGRREETQYF.

V gene TRBV12-3 or TRBV12-4 combines with J gene TRBJ1-4; a possible D gene is TRBD1 (6 bases). CDR3 length: 11 amino acids. Trimming removed 2 bases from V and 11 bases from J, with 6 bases in between. This chain's CDR3 is CASSLQGKLFF. CDR3 DNA sequence: TGTGCCAGCAGTTTACAGGGGAAACTGTTTTTT.

In this sample, this clonotype turned up a few times. CDR3 in amino acids: CASSLAGGSTDTQYF. In nucleotides, the CDR3 is TGTGCCAGCAGTCTGGCAGGGGGAAGCACAGATACGCAGTATTTT. The chain couples TRBV28 to TRBJ2-3; 7 nucleotides align to TRBD1. Germline V lookup: CDR1 MDHEN, CDR2 SYDVKM. This CDR3 is built from 15 residues. The junction had 5 bases not matched to a gene; V was cut back by 5 bases and J by 0 bases.

The V gene is TRBV20-1, the J gene TRBJ2-7, with D unclear. Germline CDR1 and CDR2: DFQATT and SNEGSKA (reference sequence). The CDR3 has 13 amino acids. The V end was cut by 1 base, the J end by 0 bases, with 7 bases between. The CDR3 region is CSARGVSSYEQYF. The CDR3 DNA sequence: TGCAGTGCTAGAGGAGTGTCCTCCTACGAGCAGTACTTC.

About this clonotype itself: A read error may explain this, as a much larger clone is one base away. The gene calls are TRBV6-5 and TRBJ1-5; 9 positions match TRBD1. V was clipped by 6 bases and J by 2 bases; unmatched bases: 2. Looked up from germline, CDR1 is MNHEY and CDR2 is SVGAGI. CDR3 length: 14 residues. The CDR3 spells CASRRTGGNQPQHF. In nucleotides, the CDR3 is TGTGCCAGCAGGCGGACAGGGGGCAATCAGCCCCAGCATTTT.

This chain links TRBV20-1 with TRBJ2-6; the D gene is possibly TRBD2 (6 bases). Germline CDR1 is DFQATT and CDR2 is SNEGSKA (reference sequence). The CDR3 extends over 17 amino acids. V was clipped by 4 bases and J by 4 bases, with 20 bases between them. The CDR3 is CSATQRVSSAGANVLTF. The DNA of the CDR3 is TGCAGTGCTACCCAGCGGGTCAGCTCGGCCGGGGCCAACGTCCTGACTTTC.

Turning to this clonotype: At one of its ends the junction is not consistent with the germline gene, which may arise from a read error. V and J are TRBV5-1 and TRBJ1-2; 8 positions match TRBD1. The length of the CDR3 is 14 residues. The germline gives CDR1 SGHRS, CDR2 YFSETQ. In DNA form, the CDR3 reads TGCGCCAGCAGCTCGACAGGGGACGACTATGGCTACGCCTTC. It encodes CASSSTGDDYGYAF.

The chain carries TRBV29-1 and TRBJ2-1, with D possibly matching TRBD1 (6 bases). Germline V lookup: CDR1 SQVTM, CDR2 ANQGSEA. V lost 7 bases and J 2 bases, leaving 12 bases between the germline ends. The CDR3 runs to 13 residues. Here the CDR3 reads CSDKTGPYNEQFF. As DNA, the CDR3 is TGCAGCGACAAAACAGGGCCCTACAATGAGCAGTTCTTC.

The chain joins TRBV28 to TRBJ1-1; D is unresolved. Trimming pared 3 bases from V and 10 bases from J, leaving 15 bases between. Germline V gene data show CDR1 as MDHEN and CDR2 as SYDVKM. The CDR3 spans 13 residues. This CDR3 reads CASSFGTAWVAFF. The DNA of the CDR3 is TGTGCCAGCAGTTTTGGAACAGCCTGGGTAGCTTTCTTT.

The J gene is TRBJ2-6, the V gene TRBV19; 7 nucleotides agree with TRBD1. V lost 8 bases, J lost 1 base, and 17 bases stayed unmatched. Germline V lookup: CDR1 LNHDA, CDR2 SQIVND (reference sequence). The CDR3 length is 19 residues. This CDR3 reads CASGGRTGKRGSGANVLTF. The CDR3 bases are TGTGCCAGTGGAGGCCGGACAGGCAAAAGAGGATCTGGGGCCAACGTCCTGACTTTC.

This clonotype was seen a handful of times. The rearrangement uses TRBV5-1 and TRBJ2-5, with 9 bases matching TRBD1. Germline CDR1 SGHRS, CDR2 YFSETQ. The length of the CDR3 is 14 residues. The trim removed 4 bases at V and 5 bases at J, leaving 6 bases unmatched. CDR3 in DNA: TGCGCCAGCAGCGGCCGGGACAGGGAGGAGACCCAGTACTTC. Amino acids: CASSGRDREETQYF.

To note about this clonotype: The junction does not match germline at one end; this may be a read error. The chain has TRBV24-1 and TRBJ1-5; D remains unclear. CDR1 is KGHDR, CDR2 SFDVKD, per germline. CDR3 length equals 17 residues. The CDR3 DNA reads TGTGCCACCGGTGACTCCAGGAAGGCAGGACGTAATCAGCCCCAGCATTTT. Protein: CATGDSRKAGRNQPQHF.

This clonotype was found a few times. This chain uses TRBV25-1 with TRBJ1-4; D is unresolved. The ends were cut back, 3 bases at V and 0 bases at J, with 8 bases in the middle. The CDR3 has 15 amino acids. CDR1 is MGHDK, CDR2 SYGVNS, per germline. This CDR3 is CASSEKGATNEKLFF. DNA for the CDR3: TGTGCCAGCAGTGAGAAGGGTGCAACTAATGAAAAACTGTTTTTT.

This clonotype was seen more than once but under ten times. The chain joins TRBV20-1 to TRBJ2-5; unclear D gene. The length of the CDR3 is 12 residues. Germline assignment: CDR1 DFQATT and CDR2 SNEGSKA (reference sequence). The V gene lost 3 bases and the J gene lost 2 bases, with 7 bases spanning the gap. Here the CDR3 DNA reads TGCAGTGCTAGTTTGCGGCAAGAGACCCAGTACTTC. Amino acid sequence: CSASLRQETQYF.

The chain is built from TRBV6-6 and TRBJ2-2; 8 bases fit TRBD2. The CDR3 runs to 15 residues. The V segment lost 6 bases and the J segment 6 bases; nucleotides outside the gene matches: 9. Per the germline V gene, CDR1 is MNHNY and CDR2 is SVGAGI (reference sequence). CDR3 in amino acids: CASRKSGSNAGELFF. For the CDR3, the DNA is TGTGCCAGCAGAAAAAGCGGGAGTAACGCCGGGGAGCTGTTTTTT.

This sequence joins TRBV29-1 and TRBJ2-2, with 9 bases lining up with TRBD2. J lost 5 bases, V lost 7 bases, and 8 bases had no gene match. The length of the CDR3 is 14 residues. Germline CDR1 is SQVTM and CDR2 is ANQGSEA. The CDR3 coding sequence is TGCAGCGCCGATAGCGGGAGTGGGACCGGGGAGCTGTTTTTT. Translated, it gives CSADSGSGTGELFF.

This clonotype has a handful of counts. V gene TRBV6-2 or TRBV6-3 combines with J gene TRBJ2-2; 9 nucleotides align to TRBD1. The CDR3 contains 12 residues. Trimming at V came to 8 bases and at J to 6 bases, leaving 1 base not matched to a gene. Germline CDR1 and CDR2: MNHEY and SVGEGT. CDR3 amino acids: CASGQGSGELFF. CDR3 coding DNA: TGTGCCAGCGGACAGGGGTCCGGGGAGCTGTTTTTT.

This clonotype was seen only once. J is TRBJ2-3 and V is TRBV12-3 or TRBV12-4; TRBD2 matches 7 bases. The junction had 7 bases not matched to a gene; V was cut back by 3 bases and J by 4 bases. CDR3 length: 15 amino acids. The CDR3 nucleotides are TGTGCCAGCAGTTTTGCGGGAGTGCGAGCAGATACGCAGTATTTT. The encoded protein is CASSFAGVRADTQYF.

This clonotype was seen more than once but under ten times. The genes are TRBV7-2 and TRBJ2-5, with D possibly TRBD2 on 6 matching bases. Matching the DNA end better, TRBJ2-1 makes the J call doubtful. This CDR3 spans 16 amino acids. The germline CDR1 and CDR2 sequences are SGHTA and FQGNSA. This chain's CDR3 is CASSYRLGGGDNEQFF. The CDR3 bases are TGTGCCAGCAGCTACCGCCTCGGGGGAGGAGACAATGAGCAGTTCTTC.

This clonotype was recorded a few times. In DNA, the CDR3 is TGTGCCAGCAGCTTTCTGACTAGCGGGATCAACGAGCAGTACTTC. It codes for CASSFLTSGINEQYF. The gene calls are TRBV7-9 and TRBJ2-7; 11 bases align to TRBD2. CDR1 is SEHNR, CDR2 FQNEAQ, per germline (reference sequence). The CDR3 contains 15 residues. Germline trimming cut 3 bases from V and 5 bases from J; bases unmatched to any gene: 6. Combining the CDR3 with reference TRBV7-9 and TRBJ2-7 gives the whole variable domain DTGVSQNPRHKITKRGQNVTFRCDPISEHNRLYWYRQTLGQGPEFLTYFQNEAQLEKSRLLSDRFSAERPKGSFSTLEIQRTEQGDSAMYLCASSFLTSGINEQYFGPGTRLTVT.

V and J are TRBV20-1 and TRBJ2-5; 9 bases map to TRBD1. The assigned J gene may be wrong: the sequence end matches TRBJ2-7 better. CDR1 DFQATT and CDR2 SNEGSKA come from the germline V gene (reference sequence). This CDR3 has 14 amino acids. The DNA for the CDR3 is TGCAGTGCCCCTCCTAACAGGGGGCAGGGCGAGCAGTACTTC. Translation gives CSAPPNRGQGEQYF.

V is TRBV7-9 and J is TRBJ1-5; D might be TRBD1 (5 bases). Trimming left V 5 bases short and J 7 bases short, with 9 bases between. The CDR3 sequence is 12 residues long. Germline V lookup: CDR1 SEHNR, CDR2 FQNEAQ (reference sequence). CDR3 in amino acids: CASSIGAQPQHF. The CDR3 DNA is TGTGCCAGCAGCATCGGGGCGCAGCCCCAGCATTTT.

V and J are TRBV20-1 and TRBJ2-1; D call uncertain. The V gene's germline CDR1 is DFQATT and CDR2 SNEGSKA (reference sequence). This CDR3 spans 12 amino acids. Trimming removed 0 bases from V and 4 bases from J, with 4 bases in between. The CDR3 loop is CSARELYNEQFF. The CDR3 DNA reads as TGCAGTGCTAGAGAACTGTACAATGAGCAGTTCTTC.

The sample holds many counts of this clonotype. V gene TRBV6-5 combines with J gene TRBJ2-3; 9 nucleotides line up with TRBD1. The V gene's germline CDR1 is MNHEY and CDR2 SVGAGI. The CDR3 contains 15 residues. With 6 bases clipped from V and 3 bases from J, the junction kept 7 bases outside the gene matches. Written as DNA, the CDR3 is TGTGCCAGCAGCCCGGGACAGGGAGTAACAGATACGCAGTATTTT. Its protein product is CASSPGQGVTDTQYF.

This clonotype was counted only a few times. This chain joins TRBV7-2 and TRBJ2-1; possibly TRBD2 for D (6 bases). The J call is uncertain, as TRBJ2-7 better fits the DNA end. The CDR3 extends over 16 amino acids. Germline assignment: CDR1 SGHTA and CDR2 FQGNSA. CDR3 DNA: TGTGCCAGCAGCTTACAGGACTATAGATTCTCCTACGAGCAGTACTTC. Its protein is CASSLQDYRFSYEQYF.

Concerning this clonotype: At one end, the junction sequence differs from germline, possibly due to a read error. The V and J genes are TRBV14 and TRBJ2-4, with 8 nucleotides matching TRBD1. CDR1 and CDR2 (germline): SGHDN, FVKESK. The CDR3 sequence is 13 residues long. The CDR3 DNA is TGTACCAGCAGCCAAACAGGGGGAAACATTCAGTACTTC. It translates to CTSSQTGGNIQYF.

The chain carries TRBV12-3 or TRBV12-4 and TRBJ1-6, with a weak D call TRBD1 (5 bases). Trimming stripped 8 bases from V and 7 bases from J, with 12 bases between. There are 13 residues in the CDR3. Here the CDR3 DNA reads TGTGCCAGCGGGAGCAGGGAGAATTCACCCCTCCACTTT. Protein sequence: CASGSRENSPLHF.

On this clonotype: One base away lies a much larger clone, so this may be a sequencing read error. CDR3 region: CASMVSAGPPQHF. The CDR3 DNA follows: TGTGCCAGCATGGTATCGGCCGGGCCGCCCCAGCATTTT. The chain combines TRBV6-2 or TRBV6-3 with TRBJ1-5; D not certain. Germline V lookup: CDR1 MNHEY, CDR2 SVGEGT. CDR3 size: 13 residues. Deletions cut 7 bases from V and 9 bases from J, with 16 bases between.

This clonotype was counted between two and nine times. The CDR3 region has the DNA TGTGCCAGCAGACCCCAGGACATATACGGATCACCCCTCCACTTT. Translating it yields CASRPQDIYGSPLHF. This chain joins TRBV6-5 and TRBJ1-6; D perhaps matches TRBD1 (5 bases). V lost 6 bases, J lost 10 bases, and 19 bases lay in between. This CDR3 has 15 amino acids. Germline CDR1 MNHEY, CDR2 SVGAGI.